The rows below give T cell receptor beta chains drawn from one sample of a study of CD8 T cells in Susac syndrome. MiXCR, applied by TCRdb to the immunoSEQ multiplex PCR reads, yields one record per CDR3 protein. The table has 71,000 or so distinct CDR3 sequences, roughly 93% seen once. Sequencing used CD4+ T cells from PBMCs. The origin of the receptors is a human donor with Susac syndrome. Each CDR3 is given with its conserved first and last residue. Each record gives: V gene, clone size, J gene, D gene, CDR3 protein, CDR3 DNA. D genes are given only for firm matches. Clone size is stated in some rows and not others, as once, few, many or a class when expanded.

v_gene: TRBV19; abundance: NA; j_gene: TRBJ2-3; d_gene: TRBD1; CDR3aa: CASSIINQGAEDTQYF; CDR3nt: TGTGCCAGTAGTATCATCAATCAGGGGGCGGAAGATACGCAGTATTTT
v_gene: TRBV9; abundance: NA; j_gene: TRBJ2-3; d_gene: TRBD2; CDR3aa: CASSAPLGAGNTDTQYF; CDR3nt: TGTGCCAGCAGCGCCCCTCTGGGAGCGGGGAACACAGATACGCAGTATTTT
v_gene: TRBV20-1; abundance: NA; j_gene: TRBJ1-4; d_gene: NA; CDR3aa: CSATQTGGLEKLFF; CDR3nt: TGCAGTGCAACCCAGACTGGGGGTTTGGAAAAACTGTTTTTT
v_gene: TRBV24-1; abundance: NA; j_gene: TRBJ1-1; d_gene: NA; CDR3aa: CATRRGGNTEAFF; CDR3nt: TGTGCCACCAGGAGGGGGGGGAACACTGAAGCTTTCTTT
v_gene: TRBV6-5; abundance: NA; j_gene: TRBJ1-3; d_gene: TRBD1; CDR3aa: CASSYRTGGTSGNTIYF; CDR3nt: TGTGCCAGCAGTTATAGGACAGGGGGGACCTCTGGAAACACCATATATTTT
v_gene: TRBV28; abundance: NA; j_gene: TRBJ1-5; d_gene: NA; CDR3aa: CASSPPGLSQPQHF; CDR3nt: TGTGCCAGCAGTCCCCCAGGGTTAAGTCAGCCCCAGCATTTT
v_gene: TRBV20-1; abundance: NA; j_gene: TRBJ2-1; d_gene: NA; CDR3aa: CSASAFPEQFF; CDR3nt: TGCAGTGCTAGTGCGTTCCCTGAGCAGTTCTTC
v_gene: TRBV6-5; abundance: NA; j_gene: TRBJ2-7; d_gene: TRBD1; CDR3aa: CASSSNRGPSYEQYF; CDR3nt: TGTGCCAGCAGTTCCAACAGGGGGCCCTCCTACGAGCAGTACTTC
v_gene: TRBV9; abundance: NA; j_gene: TRBJ2-1; d_gene: TRBD2; CDR3aa: CASSARLAGGLNEQFF; CDR3nt: TGTGCCAGCAGCGCAAGACTAGCGGGGGGGCTAAATGAGCAGTTCTTC
v_gene: TRBV2; abundance: NA; j_gene: TRBJ1-5; d_gene: NA; CDR3aa: CASSDEIQPQHF; CDR3nt: TGTGCCAGCAGTGATGAAATCCAGCCCCAGCATTTT
v_gene: TRBV20-1; abundance: NA; j_gene: TRBJ1-5; d_gene: TRBD1; CDR3aa: CSASQGGQPQHF; CDR3nt: TGCAGTGCTAGCCAGGGGGGTCAGCCCCAGCATTTT
v_gene: TRBV5-1; abundance: once; j_gene: TRBJ1-6; d_gene: NA; CDR3aa: CASSLRVSYNSPLHF; CDR3nt: TGCGCCAGCAGCTTACGCGTCTCCTATAATTCACCCCTCCACTTT
v_gene: TRBV4-3; abundance: NA; j_gene: TRBJ2-2; d_gene: NA; CDR3aa: CASSLGLTGELFF; CDR3nt: TGCGCCAGCAGCCTGGGACTCACCGGGGAGCTGTTTTTT
v_gene: TRBV3-1; abundance: NA; j_gene: TRBJ1-2; d_gene: NA; CDR3aa: CASSRLIGDDSGYTF; CDR3nt: TGTGCCAGCAGCCGCTTGATAGGGGATGATTCTGGCTACACCTTC
v_gene: TRBV12-3/TRBV12-4; abundance: NA; j_gene: TRBJ2-1; d_gene: NA; CDR3aa: CASSPNSARGGFF; CDR3nt: TGTGCCAGCAGTCCTAACTCAGCCAGGGGCGGCTTCTTC
v_gene: TRBV7-6; abundance: NA; j_gene: TRBJ2-3; d_gene: TRBD2; CDR3aa: CASSYGTSGGADTQYF; CDR3nt: TGTGCCAGCAGCTACGGGACTAGCGGGGGGGCAGATACGCAGTATTTT
v_gene: TRBV12-3/TRBV12-4; abundance: NA; j_gene: TRBJ2-7; d_gene: TRBD1; CDR3aa: CASSWQGEDYEQYF; CDR3nt: TGTGCCAGCAGTTGGCAGGGGGAAGACTACGAGCAGTACTTC
v_gene: TRBV6-5; abundance: NA; j_gene: TRBJ2-1; d_gene: NA; CDR3aa: CASSPRSGANEQFF; CDR3nt: TGTGCCAGCAGTCCCAGAAGTGGGGCCAATGAGCAGTTCTTC
v_gene: TRBV4-3; abundance: NA; j_gene: TRBJ1-5; d_gene: NA; CDR3aa: CASSQAPDTRGDQPQHF; CDR3nt: TGCGCCAGCAGCCAAGCCCCGGACACAAGAGGAGATCAGCCCCAGCATTTT
v_gene: TRBV29-1; abundance: NA; j_gene: TRBJ2-2; d_gene: NA; CDR3aa: CSVEKGPGELFF; CDR3nt: TGCAGCGTTGAAAAAGGACCCGGGGAGCTGTTTTTT
v_gene: TRBV10-3; abundance: NA; j_gene: TRBJ1-6; d_gene: NA; CDR3aa: CAISTGINSPLHF; CDR3nt: TGTGCCATCAGCACAGGGATCAATTCACCCCTCCACTTT
v_gene: TRBV6-1; abundance: NA; j_gene: TRBJ1-5; d_gene: NA; CDR3aa: CASSEVGADSNQPQHF; CDR3nt: TGTGCCAGCAGTGAAGTGGGGGCCGATAGCAATCAGCCCCAGCATTTT
v_gene: TRBV12-3/TRBV12-4; abundance: NA; j_gene: TRBJ2-7; d_gene: TRBD2; CDR3aa: CASRLAGSSYEQYF; CDR3nt: TGTGCCAGCAGGCTAGCGGGGAGCTCCTACGAGCAGTACTTC
v_gene: TRBV19; abundance: NA; j_gene: TRBJ1-1; d_gene: NA; CDR3aa: CASSEGRNEEAFF; CDR3nt: TGTGCCAGTAGTGAAGGCAGGAACGAGGAAGCTTTCTTT
v_gene: TRBV20-1; abundance: NA; j_gene: TRBJ2-3; d_gene: TRBD1; CDR3aa: CSAADRGGTDTQYF; CDR3nt: TGCAGTGCCGCAGACAGGGGGGGCACAGATACGCAGTATTTT
v_gene: TRBV7-2; abundance: once; j_gene: TRBJ2-7; d_gene: TRBD2; CDR3aa: CASSETSGGAYEQYF; CDR3nt: TGTGCCAGCAGCGAGACTAGCGGGGGGGCCTACGAGCAGTACTTC
v_gene: TRBV29-1; abundance: NA; j_gene: TRBJ2-5; d_gene: NA; CDR3aa: CSVEDRGRGRQETQYF; CDR3nt: TGCAGCGTTGAAGATCGGGGGAGGGGGCGGCAAGAGACCCAGTACTTC
v_gene: TRBV7-2; abundance: NA; j_gene: TRBJ1-1; d_gene: TRBD1; CDR3aa: CASSSDRGVAEAFF; CDR3nt: TGTGCCAGCAGCTCTGACAGGGGAGTAGCTGAAGCTTTCTTT
v_gene: TRBV9; abundance: NA; j_gene: TRBJ1-1; d_gene: NA; CDR3aa: CASSTFLKTGNLNTEAFF; CDR3nt: TGTGCCAGCAGCACCTTCCTGAAGACAGGCAACTTGAACACTGAAGCTTTCTTT
v_gene: TRBV6-1; abundance: NA; j_gene: TRBJ1-2; d_gene: NA; CDR3aa: CASSTRDSRNYGYTF; CDR3nt: TGTGCCAGCAGTACCCGAGACAGCCGAAACTATGGCTACACCTTC
v_gene: TRBV12-3/TRBV12-4; abundance: NA; j_gene: TRBJ2-5; d_gene: NA; CDR3aa: CASRTQGLQETQYF; CDR3nt: TGTGCCAGCAGGACACAGGGTCTACAAGAGACCCAGTACTTC
v_gene: TRBV6-2/TRBV6-3; abundance: NA; j_gene: TRBJ1-5; d_gene: TRBD1; CDR3aa: CASQTGAYSNQPQHF; CDR3nt: TGTGCCAGCCAAACAGGGGCATATAGCAATCAGCCCCAGCATTTT
v_gene: TRBV20-1; abundance: few; j_gene: TRBJ1-6; d_gene: NA; CDR3aa: CSARVQGVGDNSPLHF; CDR3nt: TGCAGTGCTAGGGTGCAGGGTGTTGGCGATAATTCACCCCTCCACTTT
v_gene: TRBV11-2; abundance: NA; j_gene: TRBJ1-5; d_gene: NA; CDR3aa: CASSLTGAFGQPQHF; CDR3nt: TGTGCCAGCAGCCTTACGGGGGCGTTCGGTCAGCCCCAGCATTTT
v_gene: TRBV30; abundance: NA; j_gene: TRBJ1-2; d_gene: TRBD1; CDR3aa: CAWSATTGYGYTF; CDR3nt: TGTGCCTGGAGCGCTACGACAGGGTATGGCTACACCTTC
v_gene: TRBV27; abundance: once; j_gene: TRBJ2-5; d_gene: NA; CDR3aa: CASRPRAGDQETQYF; CDR3nt: TGTGCCAGCCGACCCCGGGCAGGGGACCAAGAGACCCAGTACTTC
v_gene: TRBV20-1; abundance: NA; j_gene: TRBJ1-1; d_gene: NA; CDR3aa: CSSGAKNTEAFF; CDR3nt: TGCAGCTCAGGGGCCAAGAACACTGAAGCTTTCTTT
v_gene: TRBV7-2; abundance: NA; j_gene: TRBJ1-2; d_gene: NA; CDR3aa: CASRPDWGPNYGYTF; CDR3nt: TGTGCCAGCAGACCAGATTGGGGACCTAACTATGGCTACACCTTC
v_gene: TRBV7-8; abundance: NA; j_gene: TRBJ1-4; d_gene: TRBD1; CDR3aa: CASSTTGGNEKLFF; CDR3nt: TGTGCCAGCAGCACGACAGGGGGGAATGAAAAACTGTTTTTT
v_gene: TRBV30; abundance: NA; j_gene: TRBJ2-6; d_gene: TRBD2; CDR3aa: CACPSRGGEGKANVLTF; CDR3nt: TGTGCCTGTCCATCTAGGGGAGGGGAGGGAAAGGCCAACGTCCTGACTTTC
v_gene: TRBV4-3; abundance: once; j_gene: TRBJ1-2; d_gene: TRBD1; CDR3aa: CASSQDRVGGPNYGYTF; CDR3nt: TGCGCCAGCAGCCAAGATCGGGTAGGGGGCCCTAACTATGGCTACACCTTC
v_gene: TRBV6-5; abundance: NA; j_gene: TRBJ2-6; d_gene: NA; CDR3aa: CASSYTTSGANVLTF; CDR3nt: TGTGCCAGCAGTTACACAACCTCTGGGGCCAACGTCCTGACTTTC
v_gene: TRBV29-1; abundance: once; j_gene: TRBJ2-5; d_gene: TRBD1; CDR3aa: CSLGQGEETQYF; CDR3nt: TGCAGCCTCGGACAGGGAGAAGAGACCCAGTACTTC
v_gene: TRBV10-3; abundance: NA; j_gene: TRBJ2-7; d_gene: TRBD2; CDR3aa: CAISEFTSGGSYEQYF; CDR3nt: TGTGCCATCAGTGAGTTTACTAGCGGGGGATCCTACGAGCAGTACTTC
v_gene: TRBV18; abundance: NA; j_gene: TRBJ1-1; d_gene: TRBD1; CDR3aa: CASSRDRKNTEAFF; CDR3nt: TGTGCCAGCTCCCGGGACAGAAAGAACACTGAAGCTTTCTTT